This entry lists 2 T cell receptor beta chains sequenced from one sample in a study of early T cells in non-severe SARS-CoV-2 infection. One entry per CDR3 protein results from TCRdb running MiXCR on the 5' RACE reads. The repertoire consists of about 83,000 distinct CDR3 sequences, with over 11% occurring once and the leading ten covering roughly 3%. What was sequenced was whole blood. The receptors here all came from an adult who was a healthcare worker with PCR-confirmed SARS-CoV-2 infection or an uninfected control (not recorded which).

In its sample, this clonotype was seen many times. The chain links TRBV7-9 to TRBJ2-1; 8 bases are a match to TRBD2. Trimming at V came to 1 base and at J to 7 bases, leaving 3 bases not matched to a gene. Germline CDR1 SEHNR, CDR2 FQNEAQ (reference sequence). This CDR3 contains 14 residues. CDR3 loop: CASSLERGSNEQFF. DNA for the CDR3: TGTGCCAGCAGCTTAGAGCGGGGGTCGAATGAGCAGTTCTTC.

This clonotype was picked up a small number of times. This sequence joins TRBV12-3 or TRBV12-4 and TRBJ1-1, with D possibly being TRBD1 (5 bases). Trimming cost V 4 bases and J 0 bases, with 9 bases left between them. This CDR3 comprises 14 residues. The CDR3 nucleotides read TGTGCCAGCAGTTCTCAGGGCATGAACACTGAAGCTTTCTTT. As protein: CASSSQGMNTEAFF.